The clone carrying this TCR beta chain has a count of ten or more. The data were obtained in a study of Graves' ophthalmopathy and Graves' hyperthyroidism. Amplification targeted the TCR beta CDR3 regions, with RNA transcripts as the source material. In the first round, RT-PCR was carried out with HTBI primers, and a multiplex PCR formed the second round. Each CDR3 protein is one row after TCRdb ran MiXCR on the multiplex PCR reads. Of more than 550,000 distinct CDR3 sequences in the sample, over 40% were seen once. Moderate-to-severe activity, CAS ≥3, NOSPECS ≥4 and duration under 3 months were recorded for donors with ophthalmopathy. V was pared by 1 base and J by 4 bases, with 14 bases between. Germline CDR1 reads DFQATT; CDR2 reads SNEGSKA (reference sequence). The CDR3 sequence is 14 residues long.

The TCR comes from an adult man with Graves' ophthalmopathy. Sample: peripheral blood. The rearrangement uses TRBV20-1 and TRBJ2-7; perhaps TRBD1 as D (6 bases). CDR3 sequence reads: CSARAMDRTYEQYF. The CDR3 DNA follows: TGCAGTGCTAGAGCGATGGACAGAACTTACGAGCAGTACTTC.